This TCR beta chain was sequenced during a study of blood T cell repertoires in COVID-19. As for the study in general: Samples of COVID-19 (acute and convalescent) were obtained from the United States, Italy and Spain.

Original processing methods: By means of reference gene primer amplification, nucleated cell counts were estimated. Produced via immunoSEQ multiplex PCR; TCRdb's table is partial and in-frame only. Clonal size and the V and J genes are those of that table, whereas D and trimming came from the DNA. The table includes fewer than 200,000 clones, roughly 80% detected once. CDR3 length: 15 amino acids. Trimming cost V 1 base and J 5 bases, with 9 bases left between them. Germline V gives CDR1 LNHDA, CDR2 SQIVND (reference sequence). Participants came from about 23 US areas, aged roughly 18 to 89 years. Membership in each cohort depended on participant-reported clinical history.

The chain has TRBV19 and TRBJ2-6, with a possible D match to TRBD1 (5 bases). What was sequenced was PBMCs or T cells enriched from blood (not recorded which). The TCR sequence derives from a woman aged 55-70 years with acute COVID-19. This chain's CDR3 is CASSIGGARANVLTF. The CDR3 DNA reads as TGTGCCAGTAGTATAGGGGGCGCCAGGGCCAACGTCCTGACTTTC.